The 9 T cell receptor beta chains reported below all come from one sample, sequenced in a study of cytomegalovirus exposure and HLA in healthy donors. Amplification used 60 Vbeta primers and 13 Jbeta primers. Profiled with immunoSEQ multiplex PCR; TCRdb holds only in-frame clones, not every one. The profile shows approximately 210,000 clones, 81% of them singletons. The sample was PBMCs. The receptor source for this set is a man in his late teens or twenties in good health and CMV-seronegative.

The rearrangement uses TRBV7-8 and TRBJ2-2; tentatively, D is TRBD1 (6 bases). The CDR3 contains 15 residues. Germline V gene lookup returns CDR1 SGHVS and CDR2 FQNEAQ. V was clipped by 1 base and J by 4 bases, with 10 bases between them. The CDR3 nucleotides are TGTGCCAGCAGCTTAGGGACAGCGCGCACCGGGGAGCTGTTTTTT. Translating gives CASSLGTARTGELFF. Based on the CDR3 plus reference TRBV7-8 and TRBJ2-2, the full variable domain is GAGVSQSPRYKVAKRGQDVALRCDPISGHVSLFWYQQALGQGPEFLTYFQNEAQLDKSGLPSDRFFAERPEGSVSTLKIQRTQQEDSAVYLCASSLGTARTGELFFGEGSRLTVL.

The V and J genes are TRBV29-1 and TRBJ2-5; TRBD1 aligns across 9 bases. The CDR3 is 12 residues long. With V trimmed by 7 bases and J by 5 bases, 5 bases remained unmatched. CDR1 is SQVTM and CDR2 is ANQGSEA in the germline V gene. This CDR3 is CSADRGWETQYF. CDR3 in DNA: TGCAGCGCGGACAGGGGATGGGAGACCCAGTACTTC.

V usage is TRBV5-4 and J usage is TRBJ1-1; 8 bases agree with TRBD1. Trimming at V came to 4 bases and at J to 1 base, leaving 3 bases not matched to a gene. CDR1 SGHNT and CDR2 YYREEE come from the germline V gene (reference sequence). The CDR3 is 14 residues long. CDR3: CASSIGQGNTEAFF. CDR3 DNA sequence: TGTGCCAGCAGCATAGGACAGGGGAACACTGAAGCTTTCTTT.

V and J are TRBV11-2 and TRBJ2-3, with 10 positions matching TRBD1. The germline CDR1 and CDR2 sequences are SGHAT and FQNNGV. The CDR3 runs 15 residues. V shed 3 bases and J 6 bases; nucleotides not matched to a gene: 6. The CDR3 reads CASSFRGTGADTQYF. CDR3 nucleotides: TGTGCCAGCAGCTTTAGAGGGACAGGGGCGGATACGCAGTATTTT.

This chain uses TRBV6-5 with TRBJ2-1; 9 bases align to TRBD1. The CDR3 extends over 15 amino acids. CDR1 is MNHEY and CDR2 is SVGAGI in the germline V gene. V was clipped by 4 bases and J by 8 bases; unmatched bases: 9. The CDR3 loop is CASSFRDRVFDEQFF. The CDR3 DNA sequence: TGTGCCAGCAGTTTCCGGGACAGGGTCTTCGATGAGCAGTTCTTC.

CDR3 DNA: TGTGCCAGTAGTATAGGGACAGCATACACTGAAGCTTTCTTT. Its translation: CASSIGTAYTEAFF. The gene calls are TRBV19 and TRBJ1-1; tentatively, D is TRBD1 (6 bases). This CDR3 contains 14 residues. With 1 base removed from V and 3 bases from J, the gap between germline ends came to 9 bases. Germline V CDR1 and CDR2: LNHDA, SQIVND (reference sequence).

The table lists this clone with a few counts. CDR3 residues: CASSLGYSGYTF. CDR3 bases: TGTGCCAGCAGCTTGGGTTACAGTGGCTACACCTTC. This chain connects TRBV5-4 to TRBJ1-2; D remains unclear. Looked up from germline, CDR1 is SGHNT and CDR2 is YYREEE (reference sequence). This CDR3 comprises 12 residues. Trimming took 0 bases from V and 7 from J, leaving 7 bases between them.

This rearrangement joins TRBV4-3 to TRBJ2-7; 9 nucleotides match TRBD1. The CDR3 consists of 18 residues. The J segment lost 0 bases and the V segment lost 4 bases, leaving 13 bases of the junction unmatched. Germline V gene data show CDR1 as LGHNA and CDR2 as YSLEER. In DNA, the CDR3 is TGCGCCAGCAGCCCGAGCCGAGGACAGGGGCACTTCTCCTACGAGCAGTACTTC. Protein product: CASSPSRGQGHFSYEQYF.

The rearrangement joins TRBV27 to TRBJ1-2, with TRBD1 matching 12 bases. Germline V gene data show CDR1 as MNHEY and CDR2 as SMNVEV (reference sequence). CDR3 size: 16 residues. J lost 6 bases, V lost 3 bases, and 8 bases had no gene match. CDR3 DNA: TGTGCCAGCAGTTTTTCCCCAGGGACAGGGGGCAATGGCTACACCTTC. This codes for CASSFSPGTGGNGYTF.